Shown below are 28 T cell receptor beta chains from a single sample sequenced in a study of T cell clones after liver transplantation. Sequencing used immunoSEQ multiplex PCR; TCRdb keeps in-frame clones, though not all of them. The sample has about 12,000 clones, roughly 74% seen once. The starting material was CD8+ T cells from blood, obtained at the 22-month timepoint. These receptors came from a human patient who received a liver transplant. The T cells may partly be graft donor cells.

This sequence joins TRBV19 and TRBJ2-7, with TRBD2 as a possible D gene (6 bases). V was clipped by 8 bases and J by 6 bases, with 17 bases between them. The germline CDR1 and CDR2 sequences are LNHDA and SQIVND (reference sequence). The CDR3 is 13 residues long. CDR3 in DNA: TGTGCCAGTGGGAGCGGGTCCTGGGGCGAGCAGTACTTC. It is translated as CASGSGSWGEQYF.

The chain combines TRBV19 with TRBJ2-1; 10 nucleotides line up with TRBD2. Trimming removed 1 base from V and 6 bases from J; junction bases left unmatched: 6. This CDR3 has 16 amino acids. Germline V gene sequence: CDR1 LNHDA, CDR2 SQIVND (reference sequence). The CDR3 DNA sequence: TGTGCCAGTAGTATAGTAGCGGGAGGTCAGGCCAATGAGCAGTTCTTC. Amino acids: CASSIVAGGQANEQFF. Full variable domain (missing parts from reference TRBV19 and TRBJ2-1): DGGITQSPKYLFRKEGQNVTLSCEQNLNHDAMYWYRQDPGQGLRLIYYSQIVNDFQKGDIAEGYSVSREKKESFPLTVTSAQKNPTAFYLCASSIVAGGQANEQFFGPGTRLTVL.

The chain employs TRBV7-8 and TRBJ2-3; maybe TRBD2 (5 bases). The CDR3 runs 19 residues. The V and J ends lost 0 bases and 4 bases respectively, with 23 bases between them. Germline V CDR1 and CDR2: SGHVS, FQNEAQ. The CDR3 coding sequence is TGTGCCAGCAGCTTAGCCCCCAGGCCCGCTGGGTGGGGAGCAGATACGCAGTATTTT. Translated: CASSLAPRPAGWGADTQYF.

The chain joins TRBV7-9 to TRBJ2-1; 7 bases match TRBD1. CDR1 SEHNR and CDR2 FQNEAQ come from the germline V gene (reference sequence). The CDR3 is 16 amino acids. V gave up 4 bases and J gave up 0 bases; unmatched junction bases: 6. The DNA for the CDR3 is TGTGCCAGCAGCTCAACGGACAGGTTCTCCTACAATGAGCAGTTCTTC. Translated, it gives CASSSTDRFSYNEQFF.

V gene TRBV29-1 combines with J gene TRBJ2-7; no reliable D call. Trimming left V 6 bases short and J 0 bases short, with 6 bases between. From germline, CDR1 is SQVTM and CDR2 ANQGSEA. This CDR3 has 11 residues. CDR3 nucleotide sequence: TGCAGCGTGGAGAACTCCTACGAGCAGTACTTC. Translated, it gives CSVENSYEQYF.

J is TRBJ2-5 and V is TRBV10-1; no firm D call. From germline, CDR1 is WNHNN and CDR2 SYGVQD (reference sequence). V lost 7 bases and J 1 base, leaving 13 bases between the germline ends. This CDR3 comprises 14 residues. The CDR3 reads CASKAGSLQETQYF. CDR3 nucleotide sequence: TGCGCCAGCAAAGCAGGAAGTCTCCAAGAGACCCAGTACTTC.

This rearrangement joins TRBV27 to TRBJ2-5, with 9 bases matching TRBD1. This CDR3 contains 17 residues. The germline V gene encodes CDR1 MNHEY and CDR2 SMNVEV (reference sequence). Unmatched junction bases numbered 13, after V lost 5 bases and J lost 3 bases. Here the CDR3 DNA reads TGTGCCAGCAGTGCCACCCCACCGACAGGGGGGGAAGAGACCCAGTACTTC. It encodes CASSATPPTGGEETQYF.

The chain joins TRBV16 to TRBJ1-2; tentative D call: TRBD1 (5 bases). CDR3 size: 14 residues. Germline V gene data show CDR1 as KGHSY and CDR2 as FQNENV. V was shortened by 2 bases and J by 4 bases, with 11 bases between the two germline ends. CDR3 amino acids: CASSQGVGAYGYTF. The DNA of the CDR3 is TGTGCCAGCAGCCAAGGTGTTGGGGCCTATGGCTACACCTTC.

V gene TRBV4-1 combines with J gene TRBJ2-7; 12 bases match TRBD1. This CDR3 has 16 amino acids. Germline V lookup: CDR1 MGHRA, CDR2 YSYEKL. V was pared by 0 bases and J by 5 bases, with 5 bases of the junction left unmatched. As DNA, the CDR3 is TGCGCCAGCAGCCAAGATCTGGGACAGGGGGCTGACGAGCAGTACTTC. Translated: CASSQDLGQGADEQYF.

The rearrangement uses TRBV6-1 and TRBJ2-5, with 9 bases lining up with TRBD2. The junction had 8 bases not matched to a gene; V was cut back by 8 bases and J by 4 bases. Germline V lookup: CDR1 MNHNS, CDR2 SASEGT. The CDR3 consists of 14 residues. CDR3 in amino acids: CASASGLAIETQYF. The CDR3, as DNA: TGTGCCAGCGCCTCGGGACTAGCTATAGAGACCCAGTACTTC.

Worth noting for this clone: The germline gene is not matched at one end of the junction; a read error may be the cause. The chain has TRBV11-2 and TRBJ2-7, with D uncertain. CDR3 length equals 13 residues. CDR1 is SGHAT and CDR2 is FQNNGV in the germline V gene. CDR3 bases: TGTGCCAGCAGCATAGACCGAACCTACGAGCAGTACTTC. This codes for CASSIDRTYEQYF.

The chain links TRBV5-4 to TRBJ1-1; no firm D call. V was cut by 4 bases and J by 0 bases, with 10 bases left in between. Germline V gene sequence: CDR1 SGHNT, CDR2 YYREEE (reference sequence). The CDR3 is made up of 14 amino acids. CDR3 nucleotides: TGTGCCAGCAGCCCTTCGACGGTGAACACTGAAGCTTTCTTT. Translated, it gives CASSPSTVNTEAFF.

The chain recombines TRBV27 with TRBJ1-1, with D possibly being TRBD1 (6 bases). CDR1 MNHEY and CDR2 SMNVEV come from the germline V gene (reference sequence). This CDR3 comprises 15 residues. Trimming took off 6 bases at V and 0 bases at J, with 14 bases between the two ends. The CDR3 DNA is TGTGCCAGCAGAGAAAAGGGGGGAATGAACACTGAAGCTTTCTTT. Its translation: CASREKGGMNTEAFF.

The rearrangement uses TRBV2 and TRBJ2-1; D remains ambiguous. The V gene lost 5 bases and the J gene lost 10 bases, with 6 bases spanning the gap. Germline CDR1 SNHLY, CDR2 FYNNEI. This CDR3 is 10 amino acids long. CDR3 coding DNA: TGTGCCAGCAGTTCTGGGGAGCAGTTCTTC. This codes for CASSSGEQFF.

This clone was found a few times. The chain employs TRBV5-4 and TRBJ2-7, with D unresolved. CDR1 is SGHNT, CDR2 YYREEE, per germline (reference sequence). Trimming took off 0 bases at V and 0 bases at J, with 10 bases between the two ends. This CDR3 has 15 residues. The CDR3 sequence is CASSLDLSFSYEQYF. The CDR3 DNA reads as TGTGCCAGCAGCTTGGACCTTAGCTTCTCCTACGAGCAGTACTTC.

The chain uses TRBV4-3 and TRBJ1-5, with a possible D match to TRBD1 (6 bases). Between the trimmed V and J ends, which lost 0 bases and 3 bases, there was a span of 9 bases. The CDR3 sequence is 15 residues long. Germline V gene lookup returns CDR1 LGHNA and CDR2 YSLEER. CDR3 DNA sequence: TGCGCCAGCAGCCAAGATCGGACAGACAATCAGCCCCAGCATTTT. As protein: CASSQDRTDNQPQHF.

This chain joins TRBV13 and TRBJ2-7; D not certain. Germline CDR1 reads PRHDT; CDR2 reads FYEKMQ (reference sequence). This CDR3 has 15 amino acids. V lost 2 bases and J 0 bases, leaving 11 bases between the germline ends. This CDR3 reads CASSLYGVSSYEQYF. The CDR3 DNA is TGTGCCAGCAGCTTATACGGCGTTAGCTCCTACGAGCAGTACTTC. Complete variable domain (other parts from reference TRBV13 and TRBJ2-7): AAGVIQSPRHLIKEKRETATLKCYPIPRHDTVYWYQQGPGQDPQFLISFYEKMQSDKGSIPDRFSAQQFSDYHSELNMSSLELGDSALYFCASSLYGVSSYEQYFGPGTRLTVT.

V is TRBV18 and J is TRBJ2-7, with TRBD1 as a possible D gene (5 bases). Germline V lookup: CDR1 KGHSH, CDR2 LQKENI. The CDR3 covers 14 residues. Trimming removed 6 bases from V and 6 bases from J, with 18 bases in between. CDR3 sequence: CASSLVGQGGEQYF. CDR3 in DNA: TGTGCCAGCTCCCTTGTCGGCCAGGGCGGCGAGCAGTACTTC.

The chain combines TRBV19 with TRBJ1-1; 9 bases match TRBD1. CDR1 LNHDA and CDR2 SQIVND come from the germline V gene (reference sequence). This CDR3 has 17 residues. V trimming: 6 bases; J trimming: 2 bases; junction bases outside the gene matches: 13. Here the CDR3 DNA reads TGTGCCAGTAGGATTTCCGGGACAGGGATATTCAACACTGAAGCTTTCTTT. Protein product: CASRISGTGIFNTEAFF.

The chain recombines TRBV9 with TRBJ2-1; possible D gene TRBD2, 6 bases. This CDR3 comprises 14 residues. Germline V gene data show CDR1 as SGDLS and CDR2 as YYNGEE. Trimming pared 0 bases from V and 7 bases from J, leaving 11 bases between. The CDR3 DNA reads as TGTGCCAGCAGCGTAGTCGGAGGGTTGAATGAGCAGTTCTTC. Amino acid sequence: CASSVVGGLNEQFF.

The rearrangement uses TRBV29-1 and TRBJ2-3; perhaps TRBD2 as D (5 bases). The ends were cut back, 4 bases at V and 3 bases at J, with 11 bases in the middle. CDR1 is SQVTM, CDR2 ANQGSEA, per germline. The CDR3 is made up of 13 amino acids. Here the CDR3 DNA reads TGCAGCGTTGCACGGGGTCCGACAGATACGCAGTATTTT. Translation: CSVARGPTDTQYF.

V is TRBV7-9 and J is TRBJ1-1; D possibly corresponds to TRBD1 (6 bases). CDR3 length: 13 residues. Germline CDR1 reads SEHNR; CDR2 reads FQNEAQ (reference sequence). V was cut by 5 bases and J by 7 bases, with 14 bases left in between. The CDR3 DNA reads TGTGCCAGCAGCGATACCGGACAGTATGAAGCTTTCTTT. Its translation is CASSDTGQYEAFF.

The rearrangement links TRBV19 to TRBJ1-2; D call uncertain. The CDR3 contains 13 residues. The germline gives CDR1 LNHDA, CDR2 SQIVND (reference sequence). The V end was cut by 3 bases, the J end by 3 bases, with 8 bases between. The CDR3 nucleotides are TGTGCCAGTAGTATCCCTAATGACTATGGCTACACCTTC. Translated: CASSIPNDYGYTF.

V usage is TRBV5-4 and J usage is TRBJ2-7; unclear D gene. V was cut by 0 bases and J by 0 bases, with 13 bases left in between. The CDR3 extends over 16 amino acids. Germline assignment: CDR1 SGHNT and CDR2 YYREEE (reference sequence). CDR3 residues: CASSLAGPASSYEQYF. CDR3 bases: TGTGCCAGCAGCTTGGCCGGGCCAGCCTCCTCCTACGAGCAGTACTTC.

This chain uses TRBV27 with TRBJ1-4; D perhaps matches TRBD1 (5 bases). CDR3 length: 14 residues. The germline V gene has CDR1 MNHEY and CDR2 SMNVEV (reference sequence). V gave up 8 bases and J gave up 3 bases, with 13 bases separating them. The chain's CDR3 is CASGGWGPNEKLFF. CDR3 nucleotide sequence: TGTGCCAGCGGCGGGTGGGGCCCTAATGAAAAACTGTTTTTT. Full variable domain (rest looked up from reference TRBV27 and TRBJ1-4): EAQVTQNPRYLITVTGKKLTVTCSQNMNHEYMSWYRQDPGLGLRQIYYSMNVEVTDKGDVPEGYKVSRKEKRNFPLILESPSPNQTSLYFCASGGWGPNEKLFFGSGTQLSVL.

CDR3 region: CASREKETGMREQYF. In DNA form, the CDR3 reads TGTGCCAGTAGGGAGAAAGAGACAGGGATGCGGGAGCAGTACTTC. The rearrangement links TRBV19 to TRBJ2-7, with 7 bases aligning to TRBD1. Germline CDR1 is LNHDA and CDR2 is SQIVND (reference sequence). The CDR3 length is 15 residues. The junction had 15 bases not matched to a gene; V was cut back by 6 bases and J by 7 bases.

The chain employs TRBV7-6 and TRBJ2-3; TRBD1 is a possible D gene (6 bases). Germline loops: CDR1 SGHVS, CDR2 FNYEAQ. This CDR3 comprises 17 residues. V was trimmed by 3 bases and J by 2 bases, leaving 18 bases between them. CDR3 sequence (DNA): TGTGCCAGCAGCTTTACAGTACAGGGTCCCCACACAGATACGCAGTATTTT. This encodes CASSFTVQGPHTDTQYF.

The V gene is TRBV30, the J gene TRBJ1-5, with D possibly being TRBD1 (5 bases). The CDR3 runs 14 residues. Looked up from germline, CDR1 is GTSNPN and CDR2 is SVGIG (reference sequence). Trimming stripped 5 bases from V and 4 bases from J, with 15 bases between. The DNA for the CDR3 is TGTGCCTGGGGGCCCGGACACATAAATCAGCCCCAGCATTTT. This gives the protein CAWGPGHINQPQHF.